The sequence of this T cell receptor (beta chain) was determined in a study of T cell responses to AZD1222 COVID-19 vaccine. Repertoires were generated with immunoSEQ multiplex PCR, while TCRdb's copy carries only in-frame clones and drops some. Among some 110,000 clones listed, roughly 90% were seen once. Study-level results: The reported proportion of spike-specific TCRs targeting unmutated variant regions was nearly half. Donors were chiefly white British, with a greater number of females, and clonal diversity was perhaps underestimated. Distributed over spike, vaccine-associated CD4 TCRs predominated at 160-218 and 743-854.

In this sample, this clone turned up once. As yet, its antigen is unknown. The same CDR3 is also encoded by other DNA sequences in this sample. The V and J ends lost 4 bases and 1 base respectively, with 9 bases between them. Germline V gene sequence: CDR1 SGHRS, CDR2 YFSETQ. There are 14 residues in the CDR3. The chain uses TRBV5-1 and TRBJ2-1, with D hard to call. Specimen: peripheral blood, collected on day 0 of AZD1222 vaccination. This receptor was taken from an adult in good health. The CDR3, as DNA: TGCGCCAGCAGCCCGGGTGATTCCTACAATGAGCAGTTCTTC. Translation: CASSPGDSYNEQFF.